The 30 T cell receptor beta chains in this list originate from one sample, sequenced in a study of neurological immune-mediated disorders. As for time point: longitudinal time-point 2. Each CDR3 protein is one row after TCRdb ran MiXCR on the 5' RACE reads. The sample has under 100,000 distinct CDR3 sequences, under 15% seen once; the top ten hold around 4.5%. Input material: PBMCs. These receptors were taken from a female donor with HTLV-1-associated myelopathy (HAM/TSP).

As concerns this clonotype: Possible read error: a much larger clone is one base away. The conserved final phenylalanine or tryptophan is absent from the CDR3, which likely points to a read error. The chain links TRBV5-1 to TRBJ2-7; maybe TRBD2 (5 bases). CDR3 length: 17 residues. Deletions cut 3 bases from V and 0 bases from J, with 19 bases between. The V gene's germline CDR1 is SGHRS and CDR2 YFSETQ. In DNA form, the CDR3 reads TGCGCCAGCAGCTCTCGACTACTTAGGGTGACCTCCTACGAGCAGTACCTC. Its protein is CASSSRLLRVTSYEQYL.

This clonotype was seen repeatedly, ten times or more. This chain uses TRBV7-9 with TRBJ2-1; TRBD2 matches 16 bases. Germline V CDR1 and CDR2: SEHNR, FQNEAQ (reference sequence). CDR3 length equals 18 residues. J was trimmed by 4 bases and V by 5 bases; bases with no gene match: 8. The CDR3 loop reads CASSPGTSGGARYNEQFF. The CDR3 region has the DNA TGTGCCAGCAGCCCCGGGACTAGCGGGGGGGCCCGGTACAATGAGCAGTTCTTC.

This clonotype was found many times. Here the CDR3 reads CASSPGEGLNTEAFF. CDR3 sequence (DNA): TGTGCCAGCAGCCCAGGGGAGGGGTTGAACACTGAAGCTTTCTTT. The rearrangement links TRBV7-9 to TRBJ1-1; weak D call: TRBD1 (6 bases). This CDR3 is 15 amino acids long. Per germline, CDR1 SEHNR and CDR2 FQNEAQ (reference sequence). Trimming shortened V by 5 bases and J by 0 bases, and 13 bases separated the two germline ends.

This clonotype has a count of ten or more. This CDR3 reads CASSQNTGHRGDEQFF. CDR3 nucleotides: TGCGCCAGCAGCCAAAATACGGGACATAGGGGAGATGAGCAGTTCTTC. This chain uses TRBV5-1 with TRBJ2-1; possible D gene TRBD1, 6 bases. Germline CDR1 and CDR2: SGHRS and YFSETQ. The CDR3 is 16 residues long. The V gene lost 4 bases and the J gene lost 8 bases, with 22 bases spanning the gap.

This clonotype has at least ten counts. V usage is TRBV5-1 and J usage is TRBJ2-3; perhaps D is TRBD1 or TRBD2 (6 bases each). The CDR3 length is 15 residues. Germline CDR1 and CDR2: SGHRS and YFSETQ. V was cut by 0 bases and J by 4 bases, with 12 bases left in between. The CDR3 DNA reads TGCGCCAGCAGCTTGGAGGGGGGAGAGCCAGATACGCAGTATTTT. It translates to CASSLEGGEPDTQYF.

The CDR3 sequence: CASSSIGQVNEQYF. DNA for the CDR3: TGTGCCAGCAGCTCCATCGGACAGGTGAACGAGCAGTACTTC. The V gene is TRBV7-9, the J gene TRBJ2-7; TRBD1 matches 7 bases. Per germline, CDR1 SEHNR and CDR2 FQNEAQ (reference sequence). The V gene end was trimmed by 4 bases and the J gene end by 5 bases; junction bases not matched to a gene: 8. The CDR3 is 14 residues long.

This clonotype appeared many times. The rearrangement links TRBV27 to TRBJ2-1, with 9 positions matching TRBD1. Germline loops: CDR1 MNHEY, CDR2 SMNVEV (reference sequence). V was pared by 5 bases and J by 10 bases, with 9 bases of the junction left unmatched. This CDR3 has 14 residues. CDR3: CASSDWTGEYEQFF. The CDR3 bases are TGTGCCAGCAGTGACTGGACAGGGGAATACGAGCAGTTCTTC.

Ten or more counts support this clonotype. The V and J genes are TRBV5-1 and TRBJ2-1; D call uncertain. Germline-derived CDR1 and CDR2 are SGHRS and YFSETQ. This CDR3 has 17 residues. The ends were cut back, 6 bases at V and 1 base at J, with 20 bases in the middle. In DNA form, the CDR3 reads TGCGCCAGCACGCCCTACGGCTCCGCTGGTTCCTACAATGAGCAGTTCTTC. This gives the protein CASTPYGSAGSYNEQFF. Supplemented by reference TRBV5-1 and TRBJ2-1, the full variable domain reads KAGVTQTPRYLIKTRGQQVTLSCSPISGHRSVSWYQQTPGQGLQFLFEYFSETQRNKGNFPGRFSGRQFSNSRSEMNVSTLELGDSALYLCASTPYGSAGSYNEQFFGPGTRLTVL.

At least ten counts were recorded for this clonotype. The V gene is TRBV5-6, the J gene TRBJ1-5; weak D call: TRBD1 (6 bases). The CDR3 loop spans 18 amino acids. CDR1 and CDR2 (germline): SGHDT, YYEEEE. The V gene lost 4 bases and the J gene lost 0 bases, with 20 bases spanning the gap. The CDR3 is CASSLGPLTGNSNQPQHF. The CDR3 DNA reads TGTGCCAGCAGCCTGGGCCCTTTAACAGGGAATAGCAATCAGCCCCAGCATTTT.

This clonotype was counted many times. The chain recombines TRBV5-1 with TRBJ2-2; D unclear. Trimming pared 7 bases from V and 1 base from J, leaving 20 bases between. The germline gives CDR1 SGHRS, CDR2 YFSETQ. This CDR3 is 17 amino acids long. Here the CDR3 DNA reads TGCGCCAGCCTCTTTCTCCCCGTGCCAGTGAACACCGGGGAGCTGTTTTTT. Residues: CASLFLPVPVNTGELFF.

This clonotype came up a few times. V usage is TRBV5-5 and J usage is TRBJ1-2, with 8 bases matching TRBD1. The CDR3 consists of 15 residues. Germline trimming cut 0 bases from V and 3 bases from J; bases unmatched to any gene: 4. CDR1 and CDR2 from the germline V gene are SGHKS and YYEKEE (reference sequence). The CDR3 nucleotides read TGTGCCAGCAGCTTGGGAACAGGGGGGTACTATGGCTACACCTTC. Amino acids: CASSLGTGGYYGYTF.

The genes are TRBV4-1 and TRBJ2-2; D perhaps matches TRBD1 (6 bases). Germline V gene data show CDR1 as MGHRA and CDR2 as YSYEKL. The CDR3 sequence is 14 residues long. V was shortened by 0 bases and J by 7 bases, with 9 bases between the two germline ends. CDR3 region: CASSQEGDIGELFF. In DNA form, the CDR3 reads TGCGCCAGCAGCCAAGAAGGGGACATCGGGGAGCTGTTTTTT.

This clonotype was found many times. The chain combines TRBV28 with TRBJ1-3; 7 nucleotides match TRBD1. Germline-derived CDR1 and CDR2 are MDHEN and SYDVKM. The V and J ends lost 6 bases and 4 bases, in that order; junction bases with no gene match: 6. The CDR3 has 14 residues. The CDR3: CASSTGTVGNTIYF. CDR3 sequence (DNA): TGTGCCAGCAGCACCGGGACAGTCGGAAACACCATATATTTT.

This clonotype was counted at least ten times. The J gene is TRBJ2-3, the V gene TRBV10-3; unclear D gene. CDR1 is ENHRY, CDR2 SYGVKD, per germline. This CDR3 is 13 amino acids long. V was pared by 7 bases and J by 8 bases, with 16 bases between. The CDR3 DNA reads TGTGCCATCATGTCCAACCGGCCAGGTACGCAGTATTTT. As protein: CAIMSNRPGTQYF.

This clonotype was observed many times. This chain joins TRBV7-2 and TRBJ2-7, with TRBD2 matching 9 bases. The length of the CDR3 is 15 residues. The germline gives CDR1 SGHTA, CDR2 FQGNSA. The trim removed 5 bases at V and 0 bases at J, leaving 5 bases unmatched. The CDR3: CASSRRTSVSYEQYF. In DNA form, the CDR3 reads TGTGCCAGCAGCCGTCGGACTAGCGTCTCCTACGAGCAGTACTTC.

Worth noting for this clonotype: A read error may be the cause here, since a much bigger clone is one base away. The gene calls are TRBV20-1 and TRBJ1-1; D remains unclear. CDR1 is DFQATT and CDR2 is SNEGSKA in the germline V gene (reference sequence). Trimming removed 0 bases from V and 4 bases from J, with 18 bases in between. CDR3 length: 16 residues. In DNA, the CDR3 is TGCAGTGCTAGAGATAGAGGTCCGAGCCCCAGCACTGAAGCTTTCTTT. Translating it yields CSARDRGPSPSTEAFF.

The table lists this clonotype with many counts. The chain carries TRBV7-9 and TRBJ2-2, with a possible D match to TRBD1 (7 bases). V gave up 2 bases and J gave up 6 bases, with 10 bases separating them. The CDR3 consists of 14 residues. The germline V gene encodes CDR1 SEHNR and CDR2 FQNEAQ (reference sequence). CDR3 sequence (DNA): TGTGCCAGCAGCTTACAGGGGGGTGCCGGGGAGCTGTTTTTT. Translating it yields CASSLQGGAGELFF.

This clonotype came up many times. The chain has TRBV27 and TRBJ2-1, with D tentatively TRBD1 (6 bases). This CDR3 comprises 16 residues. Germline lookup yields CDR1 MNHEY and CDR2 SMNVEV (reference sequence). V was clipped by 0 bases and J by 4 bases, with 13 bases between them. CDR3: CASSLSIVDSYNEQFF. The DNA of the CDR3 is TGTGCCAGCAGTTTATCAATAGTGGACAGTTACAATGAGCAGTTCTTC.

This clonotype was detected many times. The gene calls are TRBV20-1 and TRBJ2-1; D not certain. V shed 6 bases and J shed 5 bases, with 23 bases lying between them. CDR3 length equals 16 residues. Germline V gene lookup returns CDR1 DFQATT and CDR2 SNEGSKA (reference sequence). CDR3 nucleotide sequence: TGCAGTGCCCACCCCCTGACCCGGCCTCGAGACAATGAGCAGTTCTTC. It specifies CSAHPLTRPRDNEQFF.

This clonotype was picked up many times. This chain's CDR3 is CASSLGQGRYNEQFF. The CDR3, as DNA: TGCGCCAGCAGCTTGGGGCAGGGTCGGTACAATGAGCAGTTCTTC. The V gene is TRBV5-1, the J gene TRBJ2-1; a possible D gene is TRBD1 (5 bases). CDR1 is SGHRS and CDR2 is YFSETQ in the germline V gene. The CDR3 sequence is 15 residues long. The V end lost 0 bases, the J end lost 4 bases, and 11 bases lay between the germline ends.

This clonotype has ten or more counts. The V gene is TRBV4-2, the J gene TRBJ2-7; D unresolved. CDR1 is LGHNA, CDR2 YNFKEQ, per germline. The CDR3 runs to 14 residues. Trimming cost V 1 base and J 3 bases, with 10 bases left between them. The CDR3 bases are TGTGCCAGCAGCCAAGGTGGGCAAGTCTACGAGCAGTACTTC. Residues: CASSQGGQVYEQYF.

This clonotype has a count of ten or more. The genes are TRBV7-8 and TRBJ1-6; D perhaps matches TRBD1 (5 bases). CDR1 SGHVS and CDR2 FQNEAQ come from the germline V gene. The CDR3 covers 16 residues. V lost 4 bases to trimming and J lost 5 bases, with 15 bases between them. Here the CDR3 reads CASSWWTSPHNSPLHF. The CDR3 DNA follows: TGTGCCAGCAGCTGGTGGACATCCCCACATAATTCACCCCTCCACTTT.

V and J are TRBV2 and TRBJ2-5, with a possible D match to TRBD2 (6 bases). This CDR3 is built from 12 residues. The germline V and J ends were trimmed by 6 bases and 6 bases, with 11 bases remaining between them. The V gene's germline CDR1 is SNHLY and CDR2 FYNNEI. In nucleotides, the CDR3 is TGTGCCAGCAGGGCGGGGTATCAGACCCAGTACTTC. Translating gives CASRAGYQTQYF.

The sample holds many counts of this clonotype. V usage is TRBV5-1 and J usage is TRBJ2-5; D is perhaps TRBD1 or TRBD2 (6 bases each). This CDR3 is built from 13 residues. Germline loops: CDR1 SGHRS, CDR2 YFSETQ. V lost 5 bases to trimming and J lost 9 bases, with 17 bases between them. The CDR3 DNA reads TGCGCCAGCAGAAGTTCGGGGGCCGGGGCCCAGTACTTC. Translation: CASRSSGAGAQYF. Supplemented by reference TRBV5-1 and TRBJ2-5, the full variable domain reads KAGVTQTPRYLIKTRGQQVTLSCSPISGHRSVSWYQQTPGQGLQFLFEYFSETQRNKGNFPGRFSGRQFSNSRSEMNVSTLELGDSALYLCASRSSGAGAQYFGPGTRLLVL.

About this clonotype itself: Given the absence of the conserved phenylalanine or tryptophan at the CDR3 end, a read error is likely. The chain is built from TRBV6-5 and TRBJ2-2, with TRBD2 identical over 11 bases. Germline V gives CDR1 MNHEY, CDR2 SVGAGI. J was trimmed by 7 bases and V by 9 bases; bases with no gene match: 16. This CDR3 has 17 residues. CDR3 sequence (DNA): TGTGCCAGAAGGGCCGATAGCGGGGGGGCCAGGGTCGGGGAGCTGTTTCTT. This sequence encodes CARRADSGGARVGELFL.

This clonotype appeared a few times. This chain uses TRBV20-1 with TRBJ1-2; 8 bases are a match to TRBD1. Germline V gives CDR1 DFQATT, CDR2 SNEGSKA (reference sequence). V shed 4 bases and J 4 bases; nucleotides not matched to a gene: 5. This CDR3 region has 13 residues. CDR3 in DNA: TGCAGTGCTACGCCAGGGGGCGGCTATGGCTACACCTTC. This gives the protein CSATPGGGYGYTF.

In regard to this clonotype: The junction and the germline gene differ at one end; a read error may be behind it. The CDR3 nucleotides read TGTGCCAGCAGTTTGGAGGAAATATCCTACGCGCAGTACTTC. Translating gives CASSLEEISYAQYF. The chain links TRBV12-3 or TRBV12-4 to TRBJ2-7; TRBD2 is a possible D gene (5 bases). The CDR3 spans 14 residues.

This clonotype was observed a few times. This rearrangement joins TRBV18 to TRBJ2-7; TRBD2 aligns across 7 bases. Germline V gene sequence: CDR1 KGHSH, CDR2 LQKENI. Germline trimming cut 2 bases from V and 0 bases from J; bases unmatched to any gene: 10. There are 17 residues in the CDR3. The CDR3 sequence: CASSPAGLEDNSYEQYF. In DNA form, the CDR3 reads TGTGCCAGCTCACCAGCCGGACTAGAGGACAACTCCTACGAGCAGTACTTC.

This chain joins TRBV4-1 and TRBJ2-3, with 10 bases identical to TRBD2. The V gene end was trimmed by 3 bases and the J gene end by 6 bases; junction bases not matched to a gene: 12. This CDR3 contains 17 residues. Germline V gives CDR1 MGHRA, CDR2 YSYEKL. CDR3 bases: TGCGCCAGCAGCCAGGTTCTAGCGGGGGTTCATAGTGATACGCAGTATTTT. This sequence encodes CASSQVLAGVHSDTQYF.

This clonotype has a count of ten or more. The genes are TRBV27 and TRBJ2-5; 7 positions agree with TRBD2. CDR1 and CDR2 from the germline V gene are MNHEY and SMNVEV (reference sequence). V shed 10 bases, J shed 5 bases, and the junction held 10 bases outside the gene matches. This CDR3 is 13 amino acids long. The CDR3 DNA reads TGTGCCACCATGGGAGGGGTAGGGGAGACCCAGTACTTC. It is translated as CATMGGVGETQYF.